Described below is a single TCR beta chain sequence and its context. Using immunoSEQ multiplex PCR, the repertoire was profiled, and TCRdb retains in-frame clones only, with some absent. In the table there are around 420,000 clones, around 87% of which are singletons. These data come from a study of Ad26.COV2.S vaccination and SARS-CoV-2 variants. Treatment here: around 19 received Ad26.COV2.S at low or high dose, single or two shots; about 5 received placebo; per-sample allocation not given. Sampling happened 63 days after the first vaccine or placebo injection. The CDR3 has 14 residues. CDR1 is SGHTA, CDR2 FQGNSA, per germline. Trimming took 3 bases from V and 6 from J, leaving 13 bases between them.

The V call is TRBV7-2, the J call TRBJ2-3, with D possibly matching TRBD2 (5 bases). The sequence came from a person between 18 and 59 years old who received the Ad26.COV2.S COVID-19 vaccine or a placebo. The sequenced sample was peripheral blood, obtained in a trial of Ad26.COV2.S vaccine versus placebo. CDR3 in amino acids: CASSFQRIGDTQYF. The CDR3 DNA is TGTGCCAGCAGCTTTCAGCGGATCGGGGATACGCAGTATTTT.